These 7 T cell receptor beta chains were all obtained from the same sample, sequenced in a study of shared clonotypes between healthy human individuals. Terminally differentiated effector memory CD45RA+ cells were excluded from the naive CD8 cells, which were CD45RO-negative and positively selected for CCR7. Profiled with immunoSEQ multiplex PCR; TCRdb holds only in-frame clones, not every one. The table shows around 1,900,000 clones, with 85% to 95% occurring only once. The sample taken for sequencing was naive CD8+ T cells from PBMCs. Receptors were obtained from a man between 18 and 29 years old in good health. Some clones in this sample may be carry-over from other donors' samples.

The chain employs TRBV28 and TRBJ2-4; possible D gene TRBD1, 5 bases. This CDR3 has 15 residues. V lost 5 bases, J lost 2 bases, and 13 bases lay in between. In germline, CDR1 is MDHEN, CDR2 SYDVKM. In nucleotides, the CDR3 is TGTGCCAGCAGTCCCCAGGGATTTTCCAAAAACATTCAGTACTTC. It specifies CASSPQGFSKNIQYF.

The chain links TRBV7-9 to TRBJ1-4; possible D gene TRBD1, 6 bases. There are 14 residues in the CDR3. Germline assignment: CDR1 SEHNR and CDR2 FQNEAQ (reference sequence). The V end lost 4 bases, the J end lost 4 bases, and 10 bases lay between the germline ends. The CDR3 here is CASSSTGRNEKLFF. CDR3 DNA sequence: TGTGCCAGCAGCTCAACAGGGCGTAATGAAAAACTGTTTTTT.

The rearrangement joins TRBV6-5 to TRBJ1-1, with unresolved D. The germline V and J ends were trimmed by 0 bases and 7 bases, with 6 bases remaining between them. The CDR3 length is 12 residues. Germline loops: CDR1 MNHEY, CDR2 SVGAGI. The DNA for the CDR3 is TGTGCCAGCAGTTACTCGCCCAATGAAGCTTTCTTT. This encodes CASSYSPNEAFF.

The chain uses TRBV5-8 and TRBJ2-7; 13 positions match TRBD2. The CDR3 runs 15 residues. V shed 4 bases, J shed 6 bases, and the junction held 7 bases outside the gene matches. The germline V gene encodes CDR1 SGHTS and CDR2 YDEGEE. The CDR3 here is CASSPRTSGSREQYF. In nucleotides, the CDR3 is TGTGCCAGCAGCCCCCGGACTAGCGGGAGTCGCGAGCAGTACTTC.

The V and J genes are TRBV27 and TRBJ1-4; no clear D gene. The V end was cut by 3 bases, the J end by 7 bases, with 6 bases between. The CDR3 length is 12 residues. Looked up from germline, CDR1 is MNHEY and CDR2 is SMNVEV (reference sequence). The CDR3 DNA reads TGTGCCAGCAGTTTCCCAGGTGAAAAACTGTTTTTT. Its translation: CASSFPGEKLFF.

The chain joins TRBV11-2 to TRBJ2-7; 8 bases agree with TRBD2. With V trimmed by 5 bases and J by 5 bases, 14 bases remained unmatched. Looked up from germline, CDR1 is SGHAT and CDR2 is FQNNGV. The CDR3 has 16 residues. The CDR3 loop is CASSAPGREVVDEQYF. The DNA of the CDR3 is TGTGCCAGCAGCGCTCCCGGGCGGGAGGTGGTGGACGAGCAGTACTTC.

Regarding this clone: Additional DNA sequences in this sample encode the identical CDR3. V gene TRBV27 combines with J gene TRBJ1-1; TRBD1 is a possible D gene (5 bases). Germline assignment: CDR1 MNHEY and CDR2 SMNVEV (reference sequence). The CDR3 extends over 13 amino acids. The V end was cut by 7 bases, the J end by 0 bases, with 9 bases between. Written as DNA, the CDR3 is TGTGCCAGCACCGCAGGGCTGAACACTGAAGCTTTCTTT. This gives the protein CASTAGLNTEAFF.